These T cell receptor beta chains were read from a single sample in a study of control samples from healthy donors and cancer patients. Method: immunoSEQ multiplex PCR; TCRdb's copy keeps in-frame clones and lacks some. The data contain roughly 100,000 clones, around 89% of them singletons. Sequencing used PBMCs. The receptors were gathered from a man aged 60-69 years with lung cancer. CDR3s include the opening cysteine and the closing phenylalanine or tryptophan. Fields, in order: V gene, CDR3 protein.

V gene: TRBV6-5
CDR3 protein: CASSYSAGNHGYTF

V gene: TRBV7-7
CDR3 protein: CASSPGGTDTQYF

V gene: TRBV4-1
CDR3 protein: CASSQDVTSQETQYF

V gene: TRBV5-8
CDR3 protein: CASSLEGVSGTDTQYF

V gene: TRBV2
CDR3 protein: CASSLRGTYGYTF

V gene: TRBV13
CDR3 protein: CASSTGGQGQRSYTF

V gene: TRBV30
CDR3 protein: CAWSETVWTGELFF

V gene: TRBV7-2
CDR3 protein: CASSGGTAALAQYF

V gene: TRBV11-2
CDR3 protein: CASSLQGYSYEQYF

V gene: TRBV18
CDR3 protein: CASSPSQDGVNEKLFF

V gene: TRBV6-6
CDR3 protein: CASRDSPSTDTQYF

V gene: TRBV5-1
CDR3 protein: CASSLVMVNTEAFF

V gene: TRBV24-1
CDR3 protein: CATRSSTGELFF

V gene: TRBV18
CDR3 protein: CASSRPQGTTGNTIYF

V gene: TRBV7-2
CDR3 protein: CASSLRGRTGQETQYF

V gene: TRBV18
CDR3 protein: CASSPQGRERPLHF

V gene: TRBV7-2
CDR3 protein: CASSFAPTGYSYNEQFF

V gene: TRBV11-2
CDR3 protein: CASSLDLSSYNEQFF

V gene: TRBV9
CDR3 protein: CASSVMANYGYTF

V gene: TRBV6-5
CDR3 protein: CASRRDPTNTEAFF

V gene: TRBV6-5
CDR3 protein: CASKNPGGGTEAFF

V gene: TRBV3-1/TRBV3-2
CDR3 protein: CASSLRPGFDRMAPLHF

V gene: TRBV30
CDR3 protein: CAWSVTQGAVYEKLFF

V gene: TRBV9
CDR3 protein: CASSAQGSGANVLTF

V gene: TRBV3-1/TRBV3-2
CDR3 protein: CASSLSTDTQYF

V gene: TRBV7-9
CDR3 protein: CASSLVGASNQPQHF

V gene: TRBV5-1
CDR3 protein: CASSSPTGLITDTQYF

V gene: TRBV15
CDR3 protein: CATSRDLGGRQPQHF

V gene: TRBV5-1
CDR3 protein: CASSLAEATEAFF

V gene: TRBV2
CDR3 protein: CASRSDRGRETQYF

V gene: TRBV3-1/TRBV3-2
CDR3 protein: CASSQGTGNTEAFF

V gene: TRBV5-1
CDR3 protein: CASSTGPQNQPQHF

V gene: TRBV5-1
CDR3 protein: CASSLVASGSTDTQYF

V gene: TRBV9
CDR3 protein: CASTRDSSNTIYF

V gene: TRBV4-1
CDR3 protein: CASSPQRGMGETQYF

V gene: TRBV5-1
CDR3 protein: CASSLVIRTGAYEQYF

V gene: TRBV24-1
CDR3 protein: CATSDQTGKETQYF

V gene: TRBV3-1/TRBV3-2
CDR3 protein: CASSLTDSGAPLHF

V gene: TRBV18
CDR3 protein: CASSPGLAQVSDTQYF

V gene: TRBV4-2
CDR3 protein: CASSQDLLGGHQPQHF

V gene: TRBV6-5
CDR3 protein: CASTLTWVSGNTIYF

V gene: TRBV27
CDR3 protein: CASSWRTYNSPLHF

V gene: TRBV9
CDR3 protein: CASGTTGTGSTGELFF

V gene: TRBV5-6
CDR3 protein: CASSSEVRQGRPYGYTF

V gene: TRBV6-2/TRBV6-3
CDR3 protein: CASSYRVDYTF

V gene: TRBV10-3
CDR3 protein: CAISSGTFSYEQYF

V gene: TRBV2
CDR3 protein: CASRLTEGGQPQHF

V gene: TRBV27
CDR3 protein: CASSLYRDSYEQYF

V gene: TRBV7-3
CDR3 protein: CASSLNRAAGHEQFF

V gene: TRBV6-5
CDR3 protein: CASSYLSQGRTEAFF

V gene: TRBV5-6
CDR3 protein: CASSLGYMNTGELFF

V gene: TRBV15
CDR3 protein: CATRPGYPGDYGYTF